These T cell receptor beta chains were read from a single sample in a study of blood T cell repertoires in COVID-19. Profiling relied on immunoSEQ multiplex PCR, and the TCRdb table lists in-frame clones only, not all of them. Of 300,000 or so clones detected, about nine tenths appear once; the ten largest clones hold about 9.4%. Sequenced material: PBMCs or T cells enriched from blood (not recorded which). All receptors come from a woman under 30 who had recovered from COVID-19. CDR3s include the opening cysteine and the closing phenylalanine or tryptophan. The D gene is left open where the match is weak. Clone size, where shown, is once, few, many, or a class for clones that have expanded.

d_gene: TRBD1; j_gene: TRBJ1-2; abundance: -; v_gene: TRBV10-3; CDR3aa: CAIRRGQAEIYGYTF; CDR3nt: TGTGCCATCAGGAGGGGACAGGCCGAAATCTATGGCTACACCTTC
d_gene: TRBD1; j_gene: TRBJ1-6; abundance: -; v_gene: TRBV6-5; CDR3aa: CASSPRGTEDSPLHF; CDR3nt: TGTGCCAGCAGTCCCCGGGGGACAGAGGATTCACCCCTCCACTTT
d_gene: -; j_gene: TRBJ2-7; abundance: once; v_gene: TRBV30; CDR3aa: CAASQAYEQYF; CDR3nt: TGTGCCGCCTCACAAGCCTACGAGCAGTACTTC
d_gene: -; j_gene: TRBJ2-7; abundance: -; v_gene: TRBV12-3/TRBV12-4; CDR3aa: CASSYRAHPEQYF; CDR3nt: TGTGCCAGCAGCTACAGGGCCCACCCCGAGCAGTACTTC
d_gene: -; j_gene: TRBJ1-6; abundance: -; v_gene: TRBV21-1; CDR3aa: CASSAEDRRKAPLHF; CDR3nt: TGTGCCAGCAGCGCGGAGGACAGACGCAAGGCACCCCTCCACTTT
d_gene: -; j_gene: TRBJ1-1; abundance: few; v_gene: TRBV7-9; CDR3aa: CASNPGHTLNTEAFF; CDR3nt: TGTGCCAGCAACCCCGGACACACATTGAACACTGAAGCTTTCTTT
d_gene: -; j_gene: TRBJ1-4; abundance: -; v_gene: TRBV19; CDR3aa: CASSPSTGATNEKLFF; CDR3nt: TGTGCCAGTAGCCCGTCGACGGGGGCAACTAATGAAAAACTGTTTTTT
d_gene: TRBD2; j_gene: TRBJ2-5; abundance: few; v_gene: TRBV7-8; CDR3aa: CASSLGDVAGVGQETQYF; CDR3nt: TGTGCCAGCAGCTTAGGTGACGTAGCGGGAGTAGGGCAAGAGACCCAGTACTTC
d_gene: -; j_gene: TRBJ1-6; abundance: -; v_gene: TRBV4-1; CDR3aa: CASSQIIPQGTDNSPLHF; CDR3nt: TGCGCCAGCAGCCAGATAATACCGCAGGGGACGGATAATTCACCCCTCCACTTT
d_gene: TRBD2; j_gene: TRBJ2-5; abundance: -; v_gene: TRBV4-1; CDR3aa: CASSQPGSGRGETQYF; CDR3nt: TGCGCCAGCAGCCAACCCGGTAGCGGGAGGGGAGAGACCCAGTACTTC
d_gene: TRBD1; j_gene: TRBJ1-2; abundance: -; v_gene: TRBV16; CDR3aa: CASSQQGEGGYTF; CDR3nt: TGTGCCAGCAGCCAACAGGGGGAAGGTGGCTACACCTTC
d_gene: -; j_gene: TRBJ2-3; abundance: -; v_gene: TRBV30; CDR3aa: CAWSPTEDTQYF; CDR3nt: TGTGCCTGGTCCCCGACTGAGGATACGCAGTATTTT
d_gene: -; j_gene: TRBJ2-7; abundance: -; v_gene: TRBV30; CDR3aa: CAWSHQGYEQYF; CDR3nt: TGTGCCTGGAGTCACCAGGGATACGAGCAGTACTTC
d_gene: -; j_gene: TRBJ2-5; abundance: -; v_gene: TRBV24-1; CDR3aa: CATTFAGDTQETQYF; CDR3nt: TGTGCCACCACTTTCGCGGGGGACACCCAAGAGACCCAGTACTTC
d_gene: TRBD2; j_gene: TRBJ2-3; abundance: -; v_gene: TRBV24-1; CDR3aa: CATSEPPPSYSGVTDTQYF; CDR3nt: TGTGCCACCAGTGAACCCCCCCCCTCATATAGCGGGGTGACAGATACGCAGTATTTT
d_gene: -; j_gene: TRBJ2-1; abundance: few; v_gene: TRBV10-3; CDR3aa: CASRGLADNEQFF; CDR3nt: TGTGCCAGCAGAGGGCTAGCCGACAATGAGCAGTTCTTC
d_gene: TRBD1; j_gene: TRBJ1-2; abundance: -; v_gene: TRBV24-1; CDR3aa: CATSDSDGRQGYGYTF; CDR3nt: TGTGCCACCAGTGATTCAGATGGCCGACAGGGCTATGGCTACACCTTC
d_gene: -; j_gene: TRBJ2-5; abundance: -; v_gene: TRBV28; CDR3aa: CASRETGRGETQYF; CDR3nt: TGTGCCAGCAGGGAGACCGGCCGCGGGGAGACCCAGTACTTC
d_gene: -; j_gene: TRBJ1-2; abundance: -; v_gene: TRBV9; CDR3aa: CASSGGDGYTF; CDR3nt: TGTGCCAGCAGCGGGGGGGATGGCTACACCTTC
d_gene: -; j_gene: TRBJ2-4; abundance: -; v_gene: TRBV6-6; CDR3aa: CASSSSLRGPKNIQYF; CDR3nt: TGTGCCAGCAGTTCAAGCCTCAGGGGTCCCAAAAACATTCAGTACTTC
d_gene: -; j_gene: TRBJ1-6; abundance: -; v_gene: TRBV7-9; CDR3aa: CASSLDSTFPNSPLHF; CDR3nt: TGTGCCAGCAGCCTGGACAGTACGTTTCCTAATTCACCCCTCCACTTT
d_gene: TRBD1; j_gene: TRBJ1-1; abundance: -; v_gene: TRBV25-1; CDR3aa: CASSEFSGTGGVGTEAFF; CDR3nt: TGTGCCAGCAGTGAATTTTCCGGGACAGGGGGCGTCGGCACTGAAGCTTTCTTT
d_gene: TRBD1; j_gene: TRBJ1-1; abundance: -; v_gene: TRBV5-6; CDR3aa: CASSLSGTAAFF; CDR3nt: TGTGCCAGCAGCTTGAGTGGGACAGCAGCTTTCTTT
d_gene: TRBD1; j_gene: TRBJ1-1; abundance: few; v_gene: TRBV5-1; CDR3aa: CASSSGQVAVNTEAFF; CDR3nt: TGCGCCAGCAGCTCGGGACAGGTCGCAGTGAACACTGAAGCTTTCTTT
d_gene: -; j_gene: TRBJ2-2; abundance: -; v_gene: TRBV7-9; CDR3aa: CASSNGQSYTGELFF; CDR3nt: TGTGCCAGCAGCAATGGACAGTCCTACACCGGGGAGCTGTTTTTT
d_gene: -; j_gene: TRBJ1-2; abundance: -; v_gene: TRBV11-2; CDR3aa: CASSLYSPNYGYTF; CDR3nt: TGTGCCAGCAGCTTATACAGCCCTAACTATGGCTACACCTTC
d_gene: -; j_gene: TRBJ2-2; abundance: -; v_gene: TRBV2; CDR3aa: CASRGGEATGELFF; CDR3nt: TGTGCCAGCCGGGGCGGGGAGGCCACCGGGGAGCTGTTTTTT
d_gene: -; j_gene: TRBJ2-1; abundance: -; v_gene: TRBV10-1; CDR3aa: CASSESFKGDEQFF; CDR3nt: TGCGCCAGCAGTGAGTCGTTTAAGGGGGATGAGCAGTTCTTC
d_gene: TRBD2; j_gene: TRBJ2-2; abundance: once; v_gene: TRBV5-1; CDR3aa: CASSLSGVSTGELFF; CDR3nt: TGCGCCAGCAGCTTGAGCGGGGTGAGCACCGGGGAGCTGTTTTTT
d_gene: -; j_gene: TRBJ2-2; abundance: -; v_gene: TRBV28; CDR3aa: CASTRNTGELFF; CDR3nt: TGTGCCAGCACCAGGAACACCGGGGAGCTGTTTTTT
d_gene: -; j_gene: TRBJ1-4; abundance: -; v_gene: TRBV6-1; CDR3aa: CASSEGGGSTNEKLFF; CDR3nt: TGTGCCAGCAGTGAAGGGGGGGGGTCAACTAATGAAAAACTGTTTTTT
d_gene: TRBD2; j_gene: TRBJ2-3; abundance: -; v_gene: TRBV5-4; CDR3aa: CASSVRSSGTTDTQYF; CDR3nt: TGTGCCAGCAGCGTGCGCTCTAGCGGGACCACAGATACGCAGTATTTT
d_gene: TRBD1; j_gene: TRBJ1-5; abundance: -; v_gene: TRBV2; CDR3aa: CASSDRGGNQPQHF; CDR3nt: TGTGCCAGCAGTGACAGGGGGGGCAATCAGCCCCAGCATTTT
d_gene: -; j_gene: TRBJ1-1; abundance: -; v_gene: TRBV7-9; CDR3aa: CASSPGGWAGETEAFF; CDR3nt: TGTGCCAGCAGCCCCGGAGGATGGGCGGGAGAAACTGAAGCTTTCTTT
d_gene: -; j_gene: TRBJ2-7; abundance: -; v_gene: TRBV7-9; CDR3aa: CASSPPGGSVYEQYF; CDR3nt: TGTGCCAGCAGCCCGCCCGGAGGGAGCGTCTACGAGCAGTACTTC
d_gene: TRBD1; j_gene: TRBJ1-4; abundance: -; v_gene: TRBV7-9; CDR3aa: CASSLAGQGREKLFF; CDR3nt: TGTGCCAGCAGCTTAGCGGGACAGGGCAGGGAAAAACTGTTTTTT